The rows below give T cell receptor beta chains drawn from one sample of a study of blood T cell repertoires in COVID-19. The protocol was immunoSEQ multiplex PCR, while the TCRdb copy is restricted to in-frame clones and leaves out a portion. The sample has roughly 120,000 clones, roughly 84% seen once. Sequencing input: peripheral blood. The origin of the receptors is a man between 60 and 70 years old with acute or convalescent COVID-19. CDR3s include the opening cysteine and the closing phenylalanine or tryptophan. The order of the fields is J gene, clone size, V gene, D gene, CDR3 DNA, CDR3 protein. A D gene is named only where the DNA matches it firmly. Part of the rows lack a size; the others show once, few, many or a class for expanded clones.

TRBJ2-2	few	TRBV19	TRBD1	TGTGCCAGTAGGGGACAGGCTAACACCGGGGAGCTGTTTTTT	CASRGQANTGELFF
TRBJ2-2	-	TRBV9	TRBD1	TGTGCCAGCAGCGTAGGTGGACAGGGAGGAACCGGGGAGCTGTTTTTT	CASSVGGQGGTGELFF
TRBJ2-5	-	TRBV6-1	TRBD2	TGTGCCAGCAGTGAAGCGGGACTAGCGGGGAAAGAGACCCAGTACTTC	CASSEAGLAGKETQYF
TRBJ1-1	few	TRBV19	-	TGTGCCAGCCGTTGGGGGGACACTGAAGCTTTCTTT	CASRWGDTEAFF
TRBJ1-2	-	TRBV6-5	-	TGTGCCACCCAGGGAGGAGGCAACTATGGCTACACCTTC	CATQGGGNYGYTF
TRBJ2-7	-	TRBV5-5	TRBD1	TGTGCCAGCAGCTTGGCACAGGGGTCCTACGAGCAGTACTTC	CASSLAQGSYEQYF
TRBJ1-1	-	TRBV19	-	TGTGCCAGTAGTGTCGTCCTGGGAGTGGTGACTGAAGCTTTCTTT	CASSVVLGVVTEAFF
TRBJ2-5	-	TRBV11-2	-	TGTGCCAGCAGCCTTGGAGAGATGAAGAAAGAGACCCAGTACTTC	CASSLGEMKKETQYF
TRBJ2-7	-	TRBV29-1	-	TGCAGCGTTGAGAGCGGATCCCGCTACGAGCAGTACTTC	CSVESGSRYEQYF
TRBJ2-7	-	TRBV6-2/TRBV6-3	-	TGTGCCAGCAGCCGGGACTCCACCTACGAGCAGTACTTC	CASSRDSTYEQYF
TRBJ2-5	-	TRBV12-3/TRBV12-4	-	TGTGCCAGCAGCCTCGAGGGTGGGGAGACCCAGTACTTC	CASSLEGGETQYF
TRBJ2-1	once	TRBV10-2	-	TGCGCCAGCACCAGCGTTTACAATGAGCAGTTCTTC	CASTSVYNEQFF
TRBJ1-1	once	TRBV12-3/TRBV12-4	-	TGTGCCAGCAGTAACCACGGTTCAGAAGCTTTCTTT	CASSNHGSEAFF
TRBJ2-1	once	TRBV4-2	TRBD2	TGTGCCAGCAGCCAGGGACTAGCGGGAGGGGACAATGAGCAGTTCTTC	CASSQGLAGGDNEQFF
TRBJ1-5	-	TRBV18	TRBD1	TGTGCCAGCTCACGAGGACAGTCCGCGACAGGGGTTCAGCCCCAGCATTTT	CASSRGQSATGVQPQHF
TRBJ2-7	-	TRBV27	-	TGTGCCAGCAGCCCCCTAGACTACTACGAGCAGTACTTC	CASSPLDYYEQYF
TRBJ2-7	-	TRBV6-5	TRBD2	TGTGCCAGCAGCCAAAGACTAGCGGGACCCTACGAGCAGTACTTC	CASSQRLAGPYEQYF
TRBJ1-4	-	TRBV10-3	-	TGTGCCATCAGTGAGTCGGGCAGTTCGGGAGAAAAACTGTTTTTT	CAISESGSSGEKLFF
TRBJ2-7	-	TRBV27	-	TGTGCCAGCAGTTTAGAGAGGGGGTTTTCCTACGAGCAGTACTTC	CASSLERGFSYEQYF
TRBJ1-5	-	TRBV6-6	-	TGTGCCAGCAGTTCCACCGGGGGGTACAATCAGCCCCAGCATTTT	CASSSTGGYNQPQHF
TRBJ1-4	-	TRBV2	-	TGTGCCAGCAGTGGGGGCAGGCTGAGAAAACTGTTTTTT	CASSGGRLRKLFF
TRBJ2-1	many	TRBV10-3	TRBD2	TGTGCCATCAGACCTAGCGGGTCCGAAAACAATGAGCAGTTCTTC	CAIRPSGSENNEQFF
TRBJ2-3	once	TRBV4-3	-	TGCGCCAGCAGCCAAGAACCGGGGTGGGACACAGATACGCAGTATTTT	CASSQEPGWDTDTQYF
TRBJ2-5	once	TRBV20-1	TRBD2	TGCGCCGCGGGACTACAAGAGACCCAGTACTTC	CAAGLQETQYF
TRBJ1-1	-	TRBV27	-	TGTGCCAGCAGTCCGAGGGGGGGCCCGGACACTGAAGCTTTCTTT	CASSPRGGPDTEAFF
TRBJ2-7	-	TRBV9	TRBD2	TGTGCCAGCAGCCCTAGCGGGAGTGTCGAGCAGTACTTC	CASSPSGSVEQYF
TRBJ2-6	few	TRBV6-2/TRBV6-3	-	TGTGCCAGCAGTAGACCTGTTTTCCAGGACTCTGGGGCCAACGTCCTGACTTTC	CASSRPVFQDSGANVLTF
TRBJ2-7	-	TRBV7-9	TRBD1	TGTGCCAGCAGCTATAGACAGGGGGAGAGTTACGAGCAGTACTTC	CASSYRQGESYEQYF
TRBJ1-6	-	TRBV6-5	TRBD1	TGTGCCAGCAGGGACAGGGTCGGGTCACCCCTCCACTTT	CASRDRVGSPLHF
TRBJ2-3	-	TRBV9	TRBD2	TGTGCCAGCAGCGTGAGCGGGAGCGCCGGCTCAGATACGCAGTATTTT	CASSVSGSAGSDTQYF
TRBJ2-4	-	TRBV7-2	-	TGTGCCAGCAGCTTAGTCGGAGCCAAAAACATTCAGTACTTC	CASSLVGAKNIQYF
TRBJ1-1	-	TRBV30	-	TGTGCCTGGAGTTTAACAGCGAACACTGAAGCTTTCTTT	CAWSLTANTEAFF
TRBJ2-1	-	TRBV24-1	-	TGTGCCACTAGTGACCGGGACTCGCGGTTCTTC	CATSDRDSRFF
TRBJ2-4	-	TRBV19	TRBD2	TGTGCCAGTAGTATCCCCATCCCAGCGGGAGGGCCCGTAAACATTCAGTACTTC	CASSIPIPAGGPVNIQYF
TRBJ2-1	once	TRBV7-2	TRBD2	TGTGCCAGCAGCTTAGCGACCGCTAGCGGAACCCACGAGCAGTTCTTC	CASSLATASGTHEQFF
TRBJ2-2	-	TRBV7-6	TRBD1	TGTGCCAGCAGCTTAGGAACAGGGGAAACCGGGGAGCTGTTTTTT	CASSLGTGETGELFF
TRBJ1-5	-	TRBV10-3	-	TGTGCCATCAACAGGGAGAGCAATCAGCCCCAGCATTTT	CAINRESNQPQHF
TRBJ1-5	-	TRBV7-2	-	TGTGCCAGCAGCCCCCAGGGGACGGTCCGCCCTCAGCCCCAGCATTTT	CASSPQGTVRPQPQHF
TRBJ1-1	once	TRBV5-1	TRBD1	TGCGCCAGCGGCGAACAGGGGGCGTCGGACACTGAAGCTTTCTTT	CASGEQGASDTEAFF
TRBJ2-1	-	TRBV5-4	-	TGTGCCAGCAGCTTGTCGCCGCGGGGACACAATGAGCAGTTCTTC	CASSLSPRGHNEQFF
TRBJ1-3	-	TRBV2	TRBD1	TGTGCCACGGGACAGGCCATCTCTGGAAACACCATATATTTT	CATGQAISGNTIYF
TRBJ2-3	-	TRBV4-2	TRBD2	TGTGCCAGCAGCCAAGATTCCACTAGCGGGAATTGGAATACGCAGTATTTT	CASSQDSTSGNWNTQYF
TRBJ2-2	-	TRBV2	-	TGTGCCAGCAGTTCTCAGGGGAGTGGGACCGGGGAGCTGTTTTTT	CASSSQGSGTGELFF
TRBJ2-7	-	TRBV19	-	TGTGCCAGTATCGATCCTTATGAGGACGAGCAGTACTTC	CASIDPYEDEQYF
TRBJ2-3	-	TRBV5-1	-	TGCGCCAGCAGGTTGTACACAGATACGCAGTATTTT	CASRLYTDTQYF